This is a list of T cell receptor beta chains from one sample in a study of T cells after yellow fever vaccination. One entry per CDR3 protein results from TCRdb running MiXCR on the 5' RACE reads. The sample contains about 400,000 distinct CDR3 sequences, over 5% of which appear only once. This material consisted of PBMCs, taken 5 days after the yellow fever booster vaccination. The origin of the receptors is a man aged 25-45 years who received the YFV17D yellow fever vaccine. CDR3s leave out the opening cysteine and the closing phenylalanine or tryptophan.

TRBV10-2	TRBJ2-3	17	ASSLGLAGVRGSTDTQY
TRBV19	TRBJ2-7	12	ASTRTSGEYEQY
TRBV29-1	TRBJ2-1	9	SVGTSGGQF
TRBV5-1	TRBJ2-3	12	ASSLGARADTQY
TRBV5-1	TRBJ1-1	12	ASSFTDMNTEAF
TRBV20-1	TRBJ1-5	13	SVTRGRGADQPQH
TRBV10-3	TRBJ2-2	14	AISDSVGAYTGELF
TRBV5-1	TRBJ2-5	12	ASSTATGSETQY
TRBV11-2	TRBJ2-7	14	ASSLGLSGRGYEQY
TRBV7-2	TRBJ1-2	13	ASSSPPGVGHGYT
TRBV5-6	TRBJ1-1	13	ASSLQGLPDTEAF
TRBV30	TRBJ2-6	13	AWSVALPGANVLT
TRBV7-6	TRBJ2-3	14	ASSYLASTSTDTQY
TRBV7-7	TRBJ2-2	13	ASSLTDMNTGELF
TRBV24-1	TRBJ1-1	11	ATSERGGGRAF
TRBV20-1	TRBJ1-1	10	SAIGGSTEAF
TRBV6-1	TRBJ2-5	12	ASRDQGRQETQY
TRBV30	TRBJ2-1	13	AWSPRGGNPNEQF
TRBV18	TRBJ1-1	11	ASSPIQETEAF
TRBV5-1	TRBJ2-3	13	ASSSRGTSTDTQY
TRBV7-2	TRBJ2-3	13	ASTMGRGYPDTQY
TRBV7-2	TRBJ2-5	12	ASSQRERGETQY
TRBV5-1	TRBJ2-7	12	ASSLGTGGVEQY
TRBV3-1	TRBJ1-1	9	ASSTLGGAF
TRBV4-2	TRBJ2-1	16	ASSQDTTSGGDYNEQF
TRBV9	TRBJ1-4	14	ASSVFSGTGVEKLF
TRBV27	TRBJ2-5	13	ASSLSWADQETQY
TRBV12-3/TRBV12-4	TRBJ2-6	14	ASSLAGSYGANVLT
TRBV20-1	TRBJ2-3	13	SAPRPGSSTDTQY
TRBV7-8	TRBJ2-1	11	ASSLGVEGEQF
TRBV18	TRBJ1-1	12	ASSTNGPNVGAF
TRBV7-2	TRBJ2-7	13	ASSQGTIGIYEQY
TRBV5-1	TRBJ2-1	12	ASSSAGQNNEQF
TRBV7-2	TRBJ2-7	13	ASSLGMSRGYEQY
TRBV10-2	TRBJ2-3	13	ASSDSSGNADTQY
TRBV20-1	TRBJ2-5	15	SAARGTSGRAQETQY
TRBV7-6	TRBJ2-2	15	ASSSPPGTKNTGELF
TRBV20-1	TRBJ2-1	13	SAPDPGRQGSEQF
TRBV7-2	TRBJ2-7	12	ASSFDRYSYEQY
TRBV20-1	TRBJ2-6	14	CARASGGLGANVLT
TRBV18	TRBJ1-2	12	ASSPDTSNYGYT
TRBV6-4	TRBJ1-1	11	ASSVMSNTEAF
TRBV6-2/TRBV6-3	TRBJ1-5	11	ASSTGVRQPQH
TRBV6-1	TRBJ2-3	13	ASPPEGALGDTQY
TRBV20-1	TRBJ1-6	11	SALTGALSPLH
TRBV20-1	TRBJ2-3	9	SASRTDTQY
TRBV5-1	TRBJ1-1	14	ASSSGQGARGTEAF
TRBV3-1	TRBJ2-7	10	ASSYGPYEQY
TRBV7-8	TRBJ2-7	14	ASSLALYRVYHEQY
TRBV4-3	TRBJ2-4	12	ASSQGGQGNIQY